Described below is a single TCR beta chain sequence and its context. This clone was seen a few times. Its antigen is still unknown. One end of the junction varies from germline; a read error may be responsible. The sample holds other DNA sequences that translate to the same CDR3. The donors were healthy, HIV-negative adults who had no recently reported acute infections or vaccinations. Every donor was a Caucasian adult residing in Nashville, Tennessee, USA. Magnetic negative selection was used to enrich CD4+ T cells, after which naive cells were positively selected on CD45RA and the negative fraction became the memory subset. Blood was obtained by leukapheresis, after which PBMCs were separated by Ficoll-Histopaque density gradient centrifugation and cryopreserved in liquid nitrogen vapor phase. Purity and quantity of every magnetically sorted T cell population were checked by analytical flow cytometry. Genomic DNA was isolated from each sorted fraction and quantified by UV absorbance on a Nanodrop 2000c.

This record comes from a study of shared clonotypes between healthy human individuals (dated by TCRdb to about 2020). Concerning the study at large: A few men and a couple of women, aged 18 to 49 years, made up the cohort. To estimate repertoire size and how much clonotypes are shared between individuals, the study performed deep sequencing of blood TCR repertoires from roughly five healthy adults. Per donor, three plates each were used for CD4 naive and CD4 memory, two for CD8 naive, and one for CD8 memory. To increase sequencing depth and limit assay-specific biases, TCR repertoire library preparation and sequencing were carried out by different laboratories using diverse techniques. Each donor's leukapheresis produced roughly between roughly 0.85 and 9 billion PBMCs. Points the paper makes about the study in general: Pairwise subsampling indicated that sequencing depth was expected to affect the degree of clonotype sharing among donors. Rarefaction of sorted-subset datasets indicated incomplete sequencing despite the large sequencing depth. Compared with non-shared clonotypes, clonotypes shared by all four sorted-subset donors had higher generation probabilities. Sampling was restricted to blood, and TCR repertoires in tissues likely differ from the TCR repertoires found in blood. Because the study included only a small number of donors, the genetic and exposure-history diversity represented was limited. When four donors were compared, the shared fraction of clonotypes was around 4.6% for naive CD4, 3.5% for naive CD8, roughly 2.5% for memory CD4, and less than 0.45% for memory CD8. Naive subsets generally had larger estimated clonotype richness than memory subsets did.

TCR CDR3 regions were amplified from genomic DNA by multiplex PCR using the deep immunoSEQ assay. Extracted genomic DNA from each cell subset was distributed evenly across all wells of several immunoSEQ 96-well plates, and each plate was treated as a replicate. For sorted subsets, each replicate PCR was loaded with around 220 ng genomic DNA, equivalent to 25,000 to 35,000 T cell genomes. The purified libraries were quantified using a Qubit 3.0 fluorometer, sized with a Bioanalyzer 2100, and then quantified again using the KAPA Library Quantification kit. Each immunoSEQ 96-well plate was sequenced on its own single-read 150-cycle Illumina NextSeq 550 flow cell. Processing in the source paper ran as follows. Because the immunoSEQ output held only junctional sequences and lacked quality scores, the filtering could not match the filtering applied to full-length reads. Sequences were annotated with PyIR, a Python wrapper for IgBLAST v1.9, using IMGT germline references to assign V/J genes and CDR3. Reads were removed for weak V/J assignments (E-value above 1e-6), missing CDR3, stop codons, out-of-frame junctions, or ambiguous translated residues. A V3J clonotype was defined by an identical inferred V gene, J gene, and CDR3 amino acid sequence. Percentage overlap between repertoires was computed as shared unique clonotypes divided by the size of the smaller repertoire. Three approaches were used to assess repertoire richness: RTK rarefaction, the Chao1 estimator, and Recon v2.1 estimates of unobserved clonotypes. For all TCRbeta clonotypes obtained by the gDNA method from a handful of donors, generation probabilities were computed with OLGA. As stored in TCRdb, this immuneACCESS dataset retains in-frame rearrangements with V and J assigned. A fraction of the clones does not appear; measured against another copy, unresolved V genes explain less than half of the discrepancy, and the remainder lacks a known reason. That table furnishes V, J and clone size, whereas the DNA furnished D and trimming. This sample gives around 1,000,000 clones in total; around three quarters of them show up just once. About 0.94% of the sample belongs to the ten largest clones.

The source is a man between 18 and 29 years old in good health. Some clones in this sample may be carry-over from other donors' samples. The sequenced sample consisted of memory CD4+ T cells from PBMCs. The cell subset or site label on this specimen signifies: CD45RA-negative fraction.

DNA sequence: TGTGCCAGCAGCCTCAGGGTGGCGGGTACTGAAGCCTTCTTT. The translation is CASSLRVAGTEAFF. The chain was built from TRBV27 and TRBJ1-1; possibly the D gene is TRBD1, per 5 matching bases. The CDR3 measures 14 amino acids from cysteine to phenylalanine. Only the CDR3 DNA is retained, 42 bases long and in frame from the first base. CDR1 MNHEY and CDR2 SMNVEV were looked up in the germline V gene (reference sequence).